The present T cell receptor beta chain was sequenced within a study of T cell responses to AZD1222 COVID-19 vaccine. Notes on the study in general: With two AZD1222 doses given, Spike-specific TCR breadth and depth both rose. Just five to seven people given AZD1222 tested seropositive at baseline.

The CDR3 has 14 amino acids. V was cut by 3 bases and J by 5 bases, with 14 bases left in between. Looked up from germline, CDR1 is MDHEN and CDR2 is SYDVKM. Repertoires were generated with immunoSEQ multiplex PCR, while TCRdb's copy carries only in-frame clones and drops some. The data show over 75,000 clones, 85% to 90% seen once. Note on this clone: Its antigen remains unidentified.

The chain couples TRBV28 to TRBJ2-7, with D possibly being TRBD1 (6 bases). The clonotype originates from an adult in good health. The source material was peripheral blood, sampled on day 0 of AZD1222 vaccination. The CDR3 DNA is TGTGCCAGCAGTTTTCGGGACAAGTATGACGAGCAGTACTTC. Translating gives CASSFRDKYDEQYF.